These T cell receptor beta chains were read from a single sample in a study of blood T cells in healthy people across ages. TCRdb recomputed calls from the 5' RACE reads with MiXCR, one row per CDR3 protein. The table includes roughly 500,000 distinct CDR3 sequences, 27% detected once. The sample consisted of blood. Every receptor here comes from a woman aged 70 to 79 in good health. CDR3s include the opening cysteine and the closing phenylalanine or tryptophan. The D gene is left open where the match is weak. Expanded clones are given a class, and other clones once, few, many or no size at all.

abundance	v_gene	j_gene	d_gene	CDR3nt	CDR3aa
few	TRBV28	TRBJ1-5	NA	TGTGCCAGCCGGCGGGATGGCAATCAGCCCCAGCATTTT	CASRRDGNQPQHF
few	TRBV6-2/TRBV6-3	TRBJ1-2	NA	TGTGCTAGCAGTTATCCTGGATTATATGGCTACACCTTC	CASSYPGLYGYTF
many	TRBV29-1	TRBJ1-4	NA	TGCAGCGCCTGGTCGGCGTCGAATGAAAAACTGTTTTTT	CSAWSASNEKLFF
NA	TRBV10-3	TRBJ2-7	NA	TGTGCCATCAGTGAGTCATACTCCAAGACCTACGAGCAGTACTTC	CAISESYSKTYEQYF
NA	TRBV3-1	TRBJ1-1	NA	TGTGCCAGCAGCCGCCCGGGGGAGGCTGAAGCCTTCTTT	CASSRPGEAEAFF
few	TRBV6-6	TRBJ1-5	TRBD1	TGTGCCAGCAGTTACGGGTCAGGGGGCTCTCAGCCCCAGCATTTT	CASSYGSGGSQPQHF
NA	TRBV29-1	TRBJ2-3	NA	TGCAGCGTTGGTCGGGGCCCAGATACGCAGTATTTT	CSVGRGPDTQYF
NA	TRBV6-1	TRBJ1-2	NA	TGTGCCAGCAGTGAAGGATCAGGGCCTAACTATGGCTACACCTTC	CASSEGSGPNYGYTF
NA	TRBV7-2	TRBJ2-3	NA	TGTGCCAGCAGCCCATCTTTTTCAGATACGCAGTATTTT	CASSPSFSDTQYF
once	TRBV12-3/TRBV12-4	TRBJ2-3	NA	TGTGCCAGCAGGAGTGTGAGCGCAGATACGCAGTATTTT	CASRSVSADTQYF
few	TRBV20-1	TRBJ1-2	TRBD1	TGCAGTGCCCGGACAGGGCAAACCCGTGGCTACACCTTC	CSARTGQTRGYTF
NA	TRBV18	TRBJ2-5	NA	TGTGCCAGCTCACCAGTTACGAGGGAGACCCAGTACTTC	CASSPVTRETQYF
once	TRBV20-1	TRBJ2-5	TRBD2	TGCAGTGCTAGCCCAGCGGGATTCCAAGAGACCCAGTACTTC	CSASPAGFQETQYF
many	TRBV12-3/TRBV12-4	TRBJ2-5	NA	TGTGCCAGCATGGGCACAGAGACCCAGTACTTC	CASMGTETQYF
NA	TRBV6-5	TRBJ1-6	NA	TGTGCCAGCAGTTACTCAGGGGCCCCACTATCCAATTCACCCCTCCACTTT	CASSYSGAPLSNSPLHF
NA	TRBV9	TRBJ2-1	TRBD1	TGTGCCGGACAGGCCCTCTGGACCCAGTGCTTC	CAGQALWTQCF
few	TRBV15	TRBJ1-2	NA	TGTGCCACCAGCAGGGACCTCTATGGCTACACCTTC	CATSRDLYGYTF
NA	TRBV7-9	TRBJ1-2	TRBD1	TGTGCCAGCAGCGGACAGGAGTCCTATGGCTACACCTTC	CASSGQESYGYTF
NA	TRBV6-2/TRBV6-3	TRBJ2-6	NA	TGTGCCAGCGGTCGACCTGGGGCCAACGTCCTGACTTTC	CASGRPGANVLTF
few	TRBV29-1	TRBJ1-2	TRBD1	TGCAGCGTTGACGTCGGGACAGGGAACTATGGCTACACCTTC	CSVDVGTGNYGYTF
few	TRBV11-2	TRBJ2-3	NA	TGTGCCAGCAGCTTAGATCCTTCGGGAGCGACAGATACGCAGTATTTT	CASSLDPSGATDTQYF
few	TRBV30	TRBJ1-4	NA	TGTGCCTGGAGTGGGCAGGTCGGAGAAAAACTGTTTTTT	CAWSGQVGEKLFF
NA	TRBV6-6	TRBJ1-1	NA	TGTGCCAGCAGGCACGGAGGGGGTTGGACTGAAGCTTTCTTT	CASRHGGGWTEAFF
once	TRBV5-1	TRBJ1-4	NA	TGCGCCAGCAGCTTGGATAGCTATAATGAAAAACTGTTTTTT	CASSLDSYNEKLFF
few	TRBV18	TRBJ1-5	NA	TGTGCCAGCTCACCACGGGACCGAGATAGCAATCAGCCCCAGCATTTT	CASSPRDRDSNQPQHF
NA	TRBV3-1	TRBJ1-2	TRBD1	TGTGCCAGCAGCCAAGTTGGGACAGGGAAAGTTGGGAAAAAAGGCTACACCTTC	CASSQVGTGKVGKKGYTF
once	TRBV4-3	TRBJ2-1	NA	TGCGCCAGCAGCCAAGATCTTGAGACGGGGTCCTACAATGAGCAGTTCTTC	CASSQDLETGSYNEQFF
many	TRBV4-2	TRBJ1-2	NA	TGTGCCAGCAGCCAAGATCGGGGGACCCATTATGGCTACACCTTC	CASSQDRGTHYGYTF
few	TRBV20-1	TRBJ1-1	TRBD1	TGCAGTGCCCCCCGACAGGGGTGGGTTAGCACTGAAGCTTTCTTT	CSAPRQGWVSTEAFF
NA	TRBV20-1	TRBJ1-5	NA	TGCAGTGCTAGGGGCTCAGGGGTTCAGCCCCAGCATTTT	CSARGSGVQPQHF
few	TRBV12-5	TRBJ1-4	TRBD1	TGTGCTAGTGGTTTAGGACAGGGCGATGAAAAACTGTTTTTT	CASGLGQGDEKLFF
NA	TRBV10-3	TRBJ2-5	NA	TGTGCCATCAGCGACAGACAAGAGACCCAGTACTTC	CAISDRQETQYF
many	TRBV29-1	TRBJ2-5	TRBD1	TGCAGCGTTGCCAGGGGGCGAGGGGAGACCCAGTACTTC	CSVARGRGETQYF
NA	TRBV29-1	TRBJ1-2	NA	TGCAGCGTTTTCACCCCGGGGAGAGGCTACACCTTC	CSVFTPGRGYTF
few	TRBV9	TRBJ2-5	NA	TGTGCCAGCAGCGTAGGGGGGCAGGGACCCTTCCAAGAGACCCAGTACTTC	CASSVGGQGPFQETQYF
few	TRBV3-1	TRBJ2-3	TRBD2	TGTGCCAGCAGCCAAGAACTACTAGCGGGGGGGCCTCATACGCAGTATTTT	CASSQELLAGGPHTQYF
many	TRBV6-6	TRBJ2-5	NA	TGTGCCAGCAGCCTTTGGGGACAAGAGACCCAGTACTTC	CASSLWGQETQYF
NA	TRBV5-1	TRBJ1-5	TRBD1	TGCGCCAGCAGCATGACAGGGAGCAGCAATCAGCCCCAGCATTTT	CASSMTGSSNQPQHF
few	TRBV4-2	TRBJ2-1	TRBD2	TGTGCCAGCAGCCAAGGGGTTCGGCGGGGGGGCCTCCATGAGCAGTTCTTC	CASSQGVRRGGLHEQFF
NA	TRBV7-2	TRBJ1-5	TRBD1	TGTGCCAGCAGCGACTTGGGGACAGGGGTGGGTCAGCCCCAGCATTTT	CASSDLGTGVGQPQHF
few	TRBV4-2	TRBJ2-7	TRBD1	TGTGCCAGCAGCCTTATCGGACAGGTCCAGGAGCAGTACTTC	CASSLIGQVQEQYF
NA	TRBV24-1	TRBJ2-1	NA	TGTGCCACCAGTGCTTGGGGGGAACAGGGATATGGTGAGCAGTTCTTC	CATSAWGEQGYGEQFF
NA	TRBV7-2	TRBJ1-2	TRBD1	TGTGCCAGCAGCTTAAACAGGGGGCTGGATGGCTACACCTTC	CASSLNRGLDGYTF
few	TRBV24-1	TRBJ2-5	TRBD1	TGTGCCACCAGTGATCCCGGACAGGAGGAGACCCAGTACTTC	CATSDPGQEETQYF
NA	TRBV5-1	TRBJ2-1	NA	TGCGCCAGCAGCTTGGAACGTGGTACGACCTTTTCGGGTGAGCAGTTCTTC	CASSLERGTTFSGEQFF
NA	TRBV3-1	TRBJ2-1	TRBD2	TGTGCCAGCAGCCAAGTTGAGCGGGGCCGCCAAATGAAGCAGTTCTTC	CASSQVERGRQMKQFF
NA	TRBV11-1	TRBJ2-7	NA	TGTGCCAGCAGCTTAAGCAGAGACTCCTACGAGCAGTACTTC	CASSLSRDSYEQYF
few	TRBV30	TRBJ2-4	NA	TGTGCCTGGAAGGCGGGCCACATTCAGTACTTC	CAWKAGHIQYF
few	TRBV7-2	TRBJ1-2	NA	TGTGCCAGCAGTTATATTCCACCAGACAATGGCTACACCTTC	CASSYIPPDNGYTF
NA	TRBV3-1	TRBJ2-2	TRBD1	TGTGCCAGCAGCCTGGGACAGGGGGCTGACACCGGGGAGCTGTTTTTT	CASSLGQGADTGELFF
NA	TRBV3-1	TRBJ1-5	NA	TGTGCCAGCAGCCAAGATAGGGGAGGCACCAATCAGCCCCAGCATTTT	CASSQDRGGTNQPQHF
NA	TRBV20-1	TRBJ1-3	NA	TGCAGTGCTAGAGTAAAGGGTGGAAACACCATATATTTT	CSARVKGGNTIYF